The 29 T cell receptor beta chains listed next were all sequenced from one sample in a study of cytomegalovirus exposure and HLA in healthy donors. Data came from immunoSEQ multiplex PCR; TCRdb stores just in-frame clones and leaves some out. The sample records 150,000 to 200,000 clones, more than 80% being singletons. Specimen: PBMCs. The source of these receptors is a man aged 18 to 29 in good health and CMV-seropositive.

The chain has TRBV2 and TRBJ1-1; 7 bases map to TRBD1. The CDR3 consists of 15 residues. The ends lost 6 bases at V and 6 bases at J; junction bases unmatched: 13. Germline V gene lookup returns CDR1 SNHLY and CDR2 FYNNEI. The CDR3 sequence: CASRPDRAEGAEAFF. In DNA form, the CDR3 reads TGTGCCAGCAGACCCGACAGGGCGGAAGGCGCTGAAGCTTTCTTT.

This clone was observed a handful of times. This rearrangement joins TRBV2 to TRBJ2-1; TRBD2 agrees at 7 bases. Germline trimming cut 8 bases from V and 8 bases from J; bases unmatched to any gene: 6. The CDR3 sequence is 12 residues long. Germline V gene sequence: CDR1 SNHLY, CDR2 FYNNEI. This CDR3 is CASRDYSDEQFF. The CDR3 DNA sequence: TGTGCCAGCCGGGACTATAGCGATGAGCAGTTCTTC.

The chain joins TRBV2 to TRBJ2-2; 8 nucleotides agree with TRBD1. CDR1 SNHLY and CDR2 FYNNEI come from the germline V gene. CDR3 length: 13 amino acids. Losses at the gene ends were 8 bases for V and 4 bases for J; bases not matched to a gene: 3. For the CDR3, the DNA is TGTGCCAGCGAGGGACAGGTCACCGGGGAGCTGTTTTTT. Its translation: CASEGQVTGELFF.

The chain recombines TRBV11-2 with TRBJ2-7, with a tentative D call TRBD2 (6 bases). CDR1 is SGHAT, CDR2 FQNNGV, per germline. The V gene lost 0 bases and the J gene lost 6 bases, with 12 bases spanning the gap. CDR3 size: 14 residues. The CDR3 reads CASSLDMRGGEQYF. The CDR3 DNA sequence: TGTGCCAGCAGCTTAGATATGCGGGGAGGCGAGCAGTACTTC. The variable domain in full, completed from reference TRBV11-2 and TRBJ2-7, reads EAGVAQSPRYKIIEKRQSVAFWCNPISGHATLYWYQQILGQGPKLLIQFQNNGVVDDSQLPKDRFSAERLKGVDSTLKIQPAKLEDSAVYLCASSLDMRGGEQYFGPGTRLTVT.

Here the CDR3 reads CASSPRDKALTLNTEAFF. The CDR3 DNA follows: TGTGCCAGTAGTCCGCGAGACAAGGCGCTGACGTTGAACACTGAAGCTTTCTTT. The chain links TRBV19 to TRBJ1-1; D not resolved. V lost 5 bases and J lost 0, with 22 bases in between. This CDR3 spans 18 amino acids. CDR1 is LNHDA, CDR2 SQIVND, per germline (reference sequence).

This chain's CDR3 is CATTGISSGTTDTQYF. In nucleotides, the CDR3 is TGTGCCACCACCGGTATATCTAGCGGGACCACAGATACGCAGTATTTT. The gene calls are TRBV27 and TRBJ2-3; 9 positions agree with TRBD2. The CDR3 has 16 residues. V shed 10 bases and J 2 bases; nucleotides not matched to a gene: 13. The germline gives CDR1 MNHEY, CDR2 SMNVEV (reference sequence).

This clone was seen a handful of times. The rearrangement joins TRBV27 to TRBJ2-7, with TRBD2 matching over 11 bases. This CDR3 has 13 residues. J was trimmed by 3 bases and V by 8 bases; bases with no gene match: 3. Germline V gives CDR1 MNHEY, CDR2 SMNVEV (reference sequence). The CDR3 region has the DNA TGTGCCAGCGGGGGACTAGCGGACTACGAGCAGTACTTC. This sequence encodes CASGGLADYEQYF.

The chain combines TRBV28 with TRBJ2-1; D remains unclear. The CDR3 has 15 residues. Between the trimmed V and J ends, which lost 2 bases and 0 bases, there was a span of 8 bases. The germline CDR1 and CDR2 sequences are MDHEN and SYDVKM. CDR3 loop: CASSLPLSSYNEQFF. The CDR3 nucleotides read TGTGCCAGCAGTTTACCCCTTAGCTCCTACAATGAGCAGTTCTTC.

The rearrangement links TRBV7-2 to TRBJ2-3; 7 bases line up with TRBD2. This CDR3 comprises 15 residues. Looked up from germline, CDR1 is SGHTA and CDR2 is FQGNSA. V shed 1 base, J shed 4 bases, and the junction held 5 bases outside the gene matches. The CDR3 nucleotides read TGTGCCAGCAGCTTAGGCGGGAGTTGGGCAGATACGCAGTATTTT. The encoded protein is CASSLGGSWADTQYF.

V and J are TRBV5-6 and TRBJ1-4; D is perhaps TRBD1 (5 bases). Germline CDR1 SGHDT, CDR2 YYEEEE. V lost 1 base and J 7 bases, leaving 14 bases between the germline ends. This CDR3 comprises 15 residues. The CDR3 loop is CASSLTGSGGEKLFF. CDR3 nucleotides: TGTGCCAGCAGCTTGACAGGTAGCGGAGGTGAAAAACTGTTTTTT.

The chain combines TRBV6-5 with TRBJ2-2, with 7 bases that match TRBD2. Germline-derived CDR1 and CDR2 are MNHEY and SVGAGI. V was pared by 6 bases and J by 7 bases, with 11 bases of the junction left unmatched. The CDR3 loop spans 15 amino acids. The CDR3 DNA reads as TGTGCCAGCAGACGGACTAGATCTGGATACGGGGAGCTGTTTTTT. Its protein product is CASRRTRSGYGELFF.

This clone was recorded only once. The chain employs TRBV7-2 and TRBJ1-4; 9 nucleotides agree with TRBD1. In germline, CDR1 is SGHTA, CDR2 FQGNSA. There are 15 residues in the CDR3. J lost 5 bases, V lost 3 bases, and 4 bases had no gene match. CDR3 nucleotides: TGTGCCAGCAGCTTTGCGGGACAGGGCAATGAAAAACTGTTTTTT. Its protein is CASSFAGQGNEKLFF.

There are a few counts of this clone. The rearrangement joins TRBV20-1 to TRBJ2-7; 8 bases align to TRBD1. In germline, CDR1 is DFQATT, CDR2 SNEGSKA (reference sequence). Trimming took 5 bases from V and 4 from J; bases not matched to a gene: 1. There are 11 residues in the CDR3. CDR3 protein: CSARTGYEQYF. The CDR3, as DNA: TGCAGTGCTCGGACAGGGTACGAGCAGTACTTC.

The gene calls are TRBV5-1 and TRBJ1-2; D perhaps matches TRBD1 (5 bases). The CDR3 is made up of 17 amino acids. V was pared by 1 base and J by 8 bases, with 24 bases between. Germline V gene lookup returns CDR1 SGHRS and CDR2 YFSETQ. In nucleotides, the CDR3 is TGCGCCAGCAGCTTGTGGGAACCGGCCGCCACAGGAACCGGCTACACCTTC. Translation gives CASSLWEPAATGTGYTF.

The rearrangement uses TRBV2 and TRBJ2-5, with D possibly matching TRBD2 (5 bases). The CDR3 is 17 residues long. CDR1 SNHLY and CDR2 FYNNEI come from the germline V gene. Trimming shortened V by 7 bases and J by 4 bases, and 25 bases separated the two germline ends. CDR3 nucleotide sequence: TGTGCCAGCACCGAGGGAGAAGGTCGCCCGAACGCAGAGACCCAGTACTTC. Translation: CASTEGEGRPNAETQYF.

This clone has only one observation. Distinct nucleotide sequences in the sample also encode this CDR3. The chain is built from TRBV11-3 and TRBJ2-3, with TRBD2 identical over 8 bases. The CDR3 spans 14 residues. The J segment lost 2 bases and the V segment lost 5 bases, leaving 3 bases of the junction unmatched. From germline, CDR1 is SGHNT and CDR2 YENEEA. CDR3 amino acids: CASSLGLATDTQYF. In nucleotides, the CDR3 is TGTGCCAGCAGCCTCGGACTAGCCACAGATACGCAGTATTTT.

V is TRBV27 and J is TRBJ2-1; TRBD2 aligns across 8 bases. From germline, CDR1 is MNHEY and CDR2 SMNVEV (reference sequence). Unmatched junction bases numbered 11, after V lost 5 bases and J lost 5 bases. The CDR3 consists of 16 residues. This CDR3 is CASSPPGGRMNNEQFF. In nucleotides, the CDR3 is TGTGCCAGCAGTCCCCCAGGCGGGAGGATGAACAATGAGCAGTTCTTC.

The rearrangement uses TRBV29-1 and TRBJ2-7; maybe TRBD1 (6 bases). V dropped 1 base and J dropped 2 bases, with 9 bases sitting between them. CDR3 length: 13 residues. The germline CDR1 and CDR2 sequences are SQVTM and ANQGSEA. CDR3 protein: CSVEGGPPYEQYF. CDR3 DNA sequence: TGCAGCGTTGAAGGGGGGCCACCCTACGAGCAGTACTTC.

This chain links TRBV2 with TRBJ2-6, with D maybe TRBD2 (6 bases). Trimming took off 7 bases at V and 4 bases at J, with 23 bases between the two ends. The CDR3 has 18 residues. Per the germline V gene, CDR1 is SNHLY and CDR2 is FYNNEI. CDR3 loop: CASMKGRGISGGANVLTF. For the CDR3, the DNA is TGTGCCAGCATGAAAGGTCGCGGGATATCTGGGGGGGCCAACGTCCTGACTTTC.

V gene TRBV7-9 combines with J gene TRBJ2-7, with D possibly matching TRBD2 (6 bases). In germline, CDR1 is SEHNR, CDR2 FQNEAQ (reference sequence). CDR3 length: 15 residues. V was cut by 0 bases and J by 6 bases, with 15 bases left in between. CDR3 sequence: CASSLAWRGRGEQYF. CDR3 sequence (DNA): TGTGCCAGCAGCTTAGCGTGGAGGGGAAGGGGCGAGCAGTACTTC.

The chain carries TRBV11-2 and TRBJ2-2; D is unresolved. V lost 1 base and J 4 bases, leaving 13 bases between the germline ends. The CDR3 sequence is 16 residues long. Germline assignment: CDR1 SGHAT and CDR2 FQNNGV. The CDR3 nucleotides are TGTGCCAGCAGCTTAGCTGCCGCGATGAGCACCGGGGAGCTGTTTTTT. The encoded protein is CASSLAAAMSTGELFF.

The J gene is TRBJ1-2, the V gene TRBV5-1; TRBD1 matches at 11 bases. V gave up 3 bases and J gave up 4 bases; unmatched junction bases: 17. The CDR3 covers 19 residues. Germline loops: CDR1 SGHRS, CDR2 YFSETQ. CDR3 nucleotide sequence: TGCGCCAGCAGCTCGTCGGGGACTGGGGACAGGGGGGATGTCTATGGCTACACCTTC. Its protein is CASSSSGTGDRGDVYGYTF. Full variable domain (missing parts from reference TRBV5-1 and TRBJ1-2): KAGVTQTPRYLIKTRGQQVTLSCSPISGHRSVSWYQQTPGQGLQFLFEYFSETQRNKGNFPGRFSGRQFSNSRSEMNVSTLELGDSALYLCASSSSGTGDRGDVYGYTFGSGTRLTVV.

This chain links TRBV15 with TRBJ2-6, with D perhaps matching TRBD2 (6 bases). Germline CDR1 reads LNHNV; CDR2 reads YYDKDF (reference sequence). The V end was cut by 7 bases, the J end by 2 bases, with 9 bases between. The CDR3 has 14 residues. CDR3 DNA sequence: TGTGCCACCAAGTGGGGGGCTGGGGCCAACGTCCTGACTTTC. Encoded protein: CATKWGAGANVLTF.

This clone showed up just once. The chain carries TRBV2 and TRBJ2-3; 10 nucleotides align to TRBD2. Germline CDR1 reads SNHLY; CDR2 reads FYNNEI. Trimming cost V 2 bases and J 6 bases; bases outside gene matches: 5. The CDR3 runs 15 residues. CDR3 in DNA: TGTGCCAGCAGTGAACTAGCGGGAGAAAGGGATACGCAGTATTTT. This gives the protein CASSELAGERDTQYF.

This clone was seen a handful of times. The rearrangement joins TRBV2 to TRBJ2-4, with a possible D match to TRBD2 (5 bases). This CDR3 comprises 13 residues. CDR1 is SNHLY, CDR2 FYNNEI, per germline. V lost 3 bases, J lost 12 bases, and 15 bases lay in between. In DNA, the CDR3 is TGTGCCAGCAGTGACAGGACGGGGAGTAGTCAGTACTTC. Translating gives CASSDRTGSSQYF.

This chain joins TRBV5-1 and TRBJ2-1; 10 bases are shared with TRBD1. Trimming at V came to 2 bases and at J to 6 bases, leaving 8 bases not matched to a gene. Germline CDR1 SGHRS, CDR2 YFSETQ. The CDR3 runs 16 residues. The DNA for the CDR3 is TGCGCCAGCAGCTTCCCGCGGGGACAGGGGAGCAATGAGCAGTTCTTC. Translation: CASSFPRGQGSNEQFF. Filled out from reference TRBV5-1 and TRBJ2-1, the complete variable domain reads KAGVTQTPRYLIKTRGQQVTLSCSPISGHRSVSWYQQTPGQGLQFLFEYFSETQRNKGNFPGRFSGRQFSNSRSEMNVSTLELGDSALYLCASSFPRGQGSNEQFFGPGTRLTVL.

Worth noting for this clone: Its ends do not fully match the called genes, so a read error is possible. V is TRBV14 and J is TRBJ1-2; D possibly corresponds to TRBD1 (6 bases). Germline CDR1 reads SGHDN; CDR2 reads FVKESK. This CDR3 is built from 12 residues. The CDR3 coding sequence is TGTGCCAGCAGCCAAGACAGACGGAACAGGGTCTTC. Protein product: CASSQDRRNRVF.

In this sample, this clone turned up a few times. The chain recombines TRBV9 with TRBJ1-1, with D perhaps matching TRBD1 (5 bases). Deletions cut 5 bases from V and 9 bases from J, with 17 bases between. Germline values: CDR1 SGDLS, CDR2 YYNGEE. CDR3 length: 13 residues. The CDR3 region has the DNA TGTGCCAGCAGGGCTTCCGGGGGGGGAAAAGCTTTCTTT. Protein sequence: CASRASGGGKAFF.

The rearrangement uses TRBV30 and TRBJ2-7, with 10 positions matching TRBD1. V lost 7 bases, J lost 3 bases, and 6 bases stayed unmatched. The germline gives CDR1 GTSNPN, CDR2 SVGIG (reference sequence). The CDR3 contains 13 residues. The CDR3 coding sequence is TGTGCCTTCGTCAGGGACAGGGGCTACGAGCAGTACTTC. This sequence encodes CAFVRDRGYEQYF.